Presented here are 32 T cell receptor beta chains from one specimen sequenced in a study of T cells in women clearing cervical HPV infection. Produced via immunoSEQ multiplex PCR; TCRdb's table is partial and in-frame only. This sample carries 20,000 to 25,000 clones, with 7.5% to 9.5% going to the ten biggest clones. The material sequenced was blood buffy coat. The receptors were gathered from a woman aged 18-70 years with a cervical HPV16 infection that either progressed to CIN3+ or cleared (not recorded which).

Note on this clone: The CDR3 end is not reached by the read, which stops 3 residues before it; the germline J gene fills it in. The chain carries TRBV30 and TRBJ1-2, with D perhaps matching TRBD1 (6 bases). The CDR3 contains 13 residues. Per the germline V gene, CDR1 is GTSNPN and CDR2 is SVGIG (reference sequence). The ends were cut back, 7 bases at V and 0 bases at J, with 12 bases in the middle. CDR3 DNA, as far as it was read: TGTGCCTACCTAGACAGGACTAACTATGGC. It codes for CAYLDRTNYG. The entire CDR3 protein is CAYLDRTNYGYTF.

Remarks on this clone: The sequenced fragment ends 3 residues before the CDR3 boundary, so the rest is inferred from the germline J gene. V gene TRBV7-8 combines with J gene TRBJ1-6; D possibly corresponds to TRBD1 (6 bases). The CDR3 is 15 amino acids. V lost 6 bases to trimming and J lost 10 bases, with 19 bases between them. Looked up from germline, CDR1 is SGHVS and CDR2 is FQNEAQ. The CDR3 bases that were read are TGTGCCAGCAGGCCCCTCGGACAGCTGACCTCACCC. This translates into CASRPLGQLTSP. The full CDR3 protein is CASRPLGQLTSPLHF.

With regard to this clone: Compared with germline, one end of the junction differs, possibly owing to a read error. The read stops 3 residues short of the end of the CDR3; the missing end is completed from the germline J gene. The rearrangement links TRBV6-4 to TRBJ2-1; 9 bases map to TRBD1. The germline gives CDR1 MRHNA, CDR2 SNTAGT. The CDR3 spans 15 residues. The CDR3 here is CTSSTTGGEGNEQFF. The sequenced part of the CDR3 DNA is TGTACCAGCAGTACTACAGGGGGCGAAGGTAATGAG.

Concerning this clone: The sequence runs out 3 residues before the end of the CDR3; the remainder is reconstructed from the germline J gene. This chain links TRBV7-3 with TRBJ2-3, with D possibly matching TRBD1 (5 bases). Trimming stripped 2 bases from V and 2 bases from J, with 14 bases between. The CDR3 extends over 16 amino acids. CDR1 and CDR2 from the germline V gene are SGHTA and FQGTGA. CDR3: CASSLSEGVNTDTQYF. CDR3 DNA (partial): TGTGCCAGCAGCTTATCAGAAGGGGTTAACACAGATACG.

Incomplete CDR3 DNA: TGTGCCAGCAGCACTCGACAAGTAACAAACTATGGC. Amino acids: CASSTRQVTNYG. The full CDR3 is CASSTRQVTNYGYTF. The rearrangement links TRBV11-2 to TRBJ1-2; D call uncertain. The CDR3 extends 3 residues past the end of the read, so its final part is completed from the germline J gene. The CDR3 contains 15 residues. CDR1 is SGHAT and CDR2 is FQNNGV in the germline V gene. Trimming shortened V by 5 bases and J by 2 bases, and 15 bases separated the two germline ends.

Concerning this clone itself: The read is 3 residues too short to cover the CDR3 end, so that end is filled in from the germline J gene. The chain links TRBV18 to TRBJ2-5; the D gene is possibly TRBD2 (5 bases). Germline V gene data show CDR1 as KGHSH and CDR2 as LQKENI. Between the trimmed V and J ends, which lost 2 bases and 2 bases, there was a span of 6 bases. This CDR3 has 13 amino acids. The sequenced part of the CDR3 DNA is TGTGCCAGCTCACCATCGGGGCAAGAGACC. Protein sequence: CASSPSGQET. The whole CDR3 region reads CASSPSGQETQYF.

Of note for this clone: The read terminates 3 residues ahead of where the CDR3 ends, so the germline J gene completes it. The chain has TRBV6-2 or TRBV6-3 and TRBJ1-2; no clear D gene. Germline CDR1 is MNHEY and CDR2 is SVGEGT. The germline V and J ends were trimmed by 9 bases and 7 bases, with 12 bases remaining between them. This CDR3 is built from 11 residues. The CDR3 protein is CASDGKGGYTF. The CDR3 DNA, read in part, is TGTGCCAGTGATGGTAAAGGTGGC.

For this clone: Read sequence stops 3 residues before the CDR3 end, and the germline J gene provides the missing end. The rearrangement joins TRBV18 to TRBJ2-7; 11 bases are a match to TRBD1. The germline V gene has CDR1 KGHSH and CDR2 LQKENI. The CDR3 loop spans 16 amino acids. Germline trimming cut 6 bases from V and 4 bases from J; bases unmatched to any gene: 11. CDR3 loop: CASSRLGTGGIYEQYF. The CDR3 bases that were read are TGTGCCAGCTCGCGACTCGGGACAGGGGGAATTTACGAG.

Points on this clone: The read is 3 residues too short to cover the CDR3 end, so that end is filled in from the germline J gene. The chain links TRBV19 to TRBJ2-5; TRBD1 agrees at 7 bases. The CDR3 is 13 residues long. V shed 6 bases and J 0 bases; nucleotides not matched to a gene: 1. CDR1 LNHDA and CDR2 SQIVND come from the germline V gene (reference sequence). CDR3 protein: CASRGGNQETQYF. The CDR3 bases that were read are TGTGCCAGTAGAGGGGGCAACCAAGAGACC.

A remark on this clone: The DNA ends 3 residues before the CDR3 does, and the rest of the CDR3 is filled in from the germline J gene. The chain couples TRBV14 to TRBJ2-1; 16 nucleotides match TRBD2. The J segment lost 9 bases and the V segment lost 4 bases, leaving 6 bases of the junction unmatched. The germline CDR1 and CDR2 sequences are SGHDN and FVKESK. The CDR3 covers 16 residues. The CDR3: CASSLGLAGGPREQFF. The CDR3 bases that were read are TGTGCCAGCAGCCTGGGACTAGCGGGAGGGCCACGTGAG.

The part of the CDR3 DNA that was read is TGTGCCAGCGACCACGCGGGGAACACTGAA. This encodes CASDHAGNTE. The full CDR3 sequence reads CASDHAGNTEAFF. The chain recombines TRBV7-2 with TRBJ1-1; D not certain. The read halts 3 residues ahead of the CDR3 end, with the missing end drawn from the germline J gene. The CDR3 is made up of 13 amino acids. The germline gives CDR1 SGHTA, CDR2 FQGNSA. Trimming cost V 8 bases and J 1 base, with 11 bases left between them.

CDR3 loop: CASSFGGRGGYEQYF. The CDR3 bases that were read are TGTGCCAGCAGCTTCGGCGGGAGGGGGGGCTACGAG. This rearrangement joins TRBV5-5 to TRBJ2-7; TRBD2 aligns across 9 bases. The CDR3 end falls 3 residues outside the read, so it is completed with the germline J gene. Germline V gene data show CDR1 as SGHKS and CDR2 as YYEKEE (reference sequence). V shed 2 bases and J 3 bases; nucleotides not matched to a gene: 6. The CDR3 contains 15 residues.

Comment on this clone: From the germline J gene comes the end of the CDR3, since the read stops 3 residues before it. The chain employs TRBV20-1 and TRBJ2-3, with a possible D match to TRBD2 (5 bases). Looked up from germline, CDR1 is DFQATT and CDR2 is SNEGSKA (reference sequence). There are 16 residues in the CDR3. The ends were cut back, 0 bases at V and 7 bases at J, with 20 bases in the middle. The part of the CDR3 DNA that was read is TGCAGTGCTAGAGATCAACGCTCGGGGAGCGTGCATACG. As protein: CSARDQRSGSVHT. The entire CDR3 sequence reads CSARDQRSGSVHTQYF.

Points on this clone: The sequence runs out 3 residues before the end of the CDR3; the remainder is reconstructed from the germline J gene. This rearrangement joins TRBV5-1 to TRBJ1-1; D remains unclear. This CDR3 is 13 amino acids long. CDR1 and CDR2 (germline): SGHRS, YFSETQ. Trimming shortened V by 0 bases and J by 1 base, and 4 bases separated the two germline ends. The part of the CDR3 DNA that was read is TGCGCCAGCAGCTTGGAGGCGAACACTGAA. This gives the protein CASSLEANTE. The complete CDR3 reads CASSLEANTEAFF. Supplemented by reference TRBV5-1 and TRBJ1-1, the full variable domain reads KAGVTQTPRYLIKTRGQQVTLSCSPISGHRSVSWYQQTPGQGLQFLFEYFSETQRNKGNFPGRFSGRQFSNSRSEMNVSTLELGDSALYLCASSLEANTEAFFGQGTRLTVV.

With respect to this clone: The read finishes 3 residues shy of the CDR3 end, and the germline J gene is used to complete it. The V gene is TRBV6-1, the J gene TRBJ1-5; no clear D. CDR3 length: 15 residues. From germline, CDR1 is MNHNS and CDR2 SASEGT. Trimming cost V 1 base and J 0 bases, with 7 bases left between them. The DNA read from the CDR3 is TGTGCCAGCAGTGAAGGGCTGCTTAGCAATCAGCCC. It specifies CASSEGLLSNQP. The entire CDR3 sequence reads CASSEGLLSNQPQHF.

A remark on this clone: With the read ending 3 residues before the CDR3 end, the germline J gene is used to fill in that end. The V gene is TRBV5-6, the J gene TRBJ2-7; D not resolved. CDR1 is SGHDT and CDR2 is YYEEEE in the germline V gene. V lost 3 bases and J lost 0, with 13 bases in between. The CDR3 covers 15 residues. CDR3: CASSYIDSSSYEQYF. Partial CDR3 DNA: TGTGCCAGCAGCTACATTGATTCGAGCTCCTACGAG.

Regarding this clone: The sequenced fragment ends 3 residues before the CDR3 boundary, so the rest is inferred from the germline J gene. The chain carries TRBV29-1 and TRBJ1-2, with 10 bases identical to TRBD1. In germline, CDR1 is SQVTM, CDR2 ANQGSEA. The J segment lost 5 bases and the V segment lost 6 bases, leaving 9 bases of the junction unmatched. This CDR3 spans 14 amino acids. The DNA read from the CDR3 is TGCAGCGTCGCCGGGACAGGGGACCAATATGGC. Translating gives CSVAGTGDQYG. The whole CDR3 region reads CSVAGTGDQYGYTF.

Partial CDR3 DNA: TGCAGTGCTAGTGGGCTAGCGCACAGCTCCTACAATGAG. Translation gives CSASGLAHSSYNE. The entire CDR3 protein is CSASGLAHSSYNEQFF. J is TRBJ2-1 and V is TRBV20-1, with D possibly TRBD2 on 6 matching bases. The read gets to within 3 residues of the CDR3 end, and the germline J gene fills in the rest. Between the trimmed V and J ends, which lost 3 bases and 0 bases, there was a span of 15 bases. Germline assignment: CDR1 DFQATT and CDR2 SNEGSKA (reference sequence). This CDR3 contains 16 residues.

On this clone: The CDR3 extends 3 residues past the end of the read, so its final part is completed from the germline J gene. The chain joins TRBV20-1 to TRBJ1-5, with D possibly matching TRBD1 (5 bases). V shed 4 bases and J shed 7 bases, with 11 bases lying between them. Germline V gives CDR1 DFQATT, CDR2 SNEGSKA (reference sequence). This CDR3 spans 12 amino acids. CDR3 residues: CSAMQGQQPQHF. The covered CDR3 bases are TGCAGTGCTATGCAGGGTCAGCAGCCC.

Note on this clone: The read finishes 3 residues shy of the CDR3 end, and the germline J gene is used to complete it. J is TRBJ2-3 and V is TRBV6-2 or TRBV6-3, with TRBD1 matching 8 bases. The ends lost 7 bases at V and 3 bases at J; junction bases unmatched: 6. Germline V lookup: CDR1 MNHEY, CDR2 SVGEGT. The CDR3 spans 14 residues. CDR3 DNA, as far as it was read: TGTGCCAGCAAAATCGACAGGGGAACAGATACG. This translates into CASKIDRGTDT. The entire CDR3 reads CASKIDRGTDTQYF.

As for this clone: The read is 3 residues too short to cover the CDR3 end, so that end is filled in from the germline J gene. The chain carries TRBV19 and TRBJ1-4, with a tentative D call TRBD1 (5 bases). Trimming shortened V by 8 bases and J by 7 bases, and 14 bases separated the two germline ends. Per the germline V gene, CDR1 is LNHDA and CDR2 is SQIVND (reference sequence). CDR3 length: 13 amino acids. This CDR3 is CASGGAAREKLFF. CDR3 bases read: TGTGCCAGTGGAGGGGCGGCACGTGAAAAA.

In regard to this clone: With the read ending 3 residues before the CDR3 end, the germline J gene is used to fill in that end. The rearrangement uses TRBV5-4 and TRBJ2-7; 7 bases align to TRBD1. The CDR3 runs to 15 residues. Germline V gene lookup returns CDR1 SGHNT and CDR2 YYREEE (reference sequence). V was clipped by 3 bases and J by 1 base; unmatched bases: 7. CDR3: CASSSTQGFSYEQYF. The sequenced CDR3 bases are TGTGCCAGCAGCTCGACACAGGGGTTTTCCTACGAG. Combining the CDR3 with reference TRBV5-4 and TRBJ2-7 gives the whole variable domain ETGVTQSPTHLIKTRGQQVTLRCSSQSGHNTVSWYQQALGQGPQFIFQYYREEENGRGNFPPRFSGLQFPNYSSELNVNALELDDSALYLCASSSTQGFSYEQYFGPGTRLTVT.

Details on this clone: One junction end does not reproduce the germline sequence, and a read error may be involved. The covered CDR3 bases are TGTGCCAGCAACTTAGCAGGGGAGGGC. Translation gives CASNLAGEG. The full CDR3 is CASNLAGEGYTF. The chain has TRBV7-2 and TRBJ1-2, with D possibly TRBD1 on 6 matching bases. The sequenced fragment ends 3 residues before the CDR3 boundary, so the rest is inferred from the germline J gene. The V gene's germline CDR1 is SGHTA and CDR2 FQGNSA. The CDR3 consists of 12 residues.

A word on this clone: The read ends 3 residues shy of where the CDR3 ends; the end is completed using the germline J gene. The chain employs TRBV10-3 and TRBJ1-2, with 8 bases matching TRBD1. Germline lookup yields CDR1 ENHRY and CDR2 SYGVKD. After removal of 6 bases from V and 1 base from J, the junction contained 7 bases not matched to a gene. This CDR3 is built from 15 residues. The CDR3 spells CAISLTGELNYGYTF. The CDR3 bases that were read are TGTGCCATCAGCTTGACAGGGGAACTTAACTATGGC.

The part of the CDR3 DNA that was read is TGTGCCAGCAGCTTAGCAGCGGGAGCCAACACCGGGGAG. Its translation: CASSLAAGANTGE. In full, the CDR3 is CASSLAAGANTGELFF. The chain carries TRBV7-8 and TRBJ2-2, with TRBD2 matching 8 bases. Sequencing ends 3 residues short of the CDR3 end; the germline J gene provides the rest. The CDR3 covers 16 residues. Trimming removed 0 bases from V and 2 bases from J; junction bases left unmatched: 2. Germline values: CDR1 SGHVS, CDR2 FQNEAQ.

Remarks on this clone: The read gets to within 3 residues of the CDR3 end, and the germline J gene fills in the rest. The chain is built from TRBV20-1 and TRBJ2-3, with 7 bases aligning to TRBD2. CDR1 is DFQATT, CDR2 SNEGSKA, per germline (reference sequence). This CDR3 comprises 15 residues. The trim removed 3 bases at V and 5 bases at J, leaving 11 bases unmatched. CDR3 residues: CSASSFGGSQDTQYF. The CDR3 DNA, read in part, is TGCAGTGCTAGTTCATTCGGCGGGAGTCAAGATACG.

Concerning this clone: Its ends do not fully match the called genes, so a read error is possible. CDR3 region: CASSHSYEQYF. The part of the CDR3 DNA that was read is TGTGCCAGCAGTCACTCCTACGAG. The chain has TRBV6-2 or TRBV6-3 and TRBJ2-7; no definite D call. The read terminates 3 residues before the CDR3 end, so the remaining end is supplied by the germline J gene. CDR1 and CDR2 (germline): MNHEY, SVGEGT. The CDR3 is made up of 11 amino acids.

In the case of this clone: Read coverage stops 3 residues before the CDR3 terminus; the germline J gene supplies the remainder. V gene TRBV6-2 or TRBV6-3 combines with J gene TRBJ1-1; D perhaps matches TRBD1 (5 bases). Germline V lookup: CDR1 MNHEY, CDR2 SVGEGT. The CDR3 is made up of 12 amino acids. The CDR3 region is CASSYQGRAAFF. Partial CDR3 DNA: TGTGCCAGCAGTTATCAGGGTCGGGCA.

With respect to this clone: The read finishes 3 residues shy of the CDR3 end, and the germline J gene is used to complete it. V and J are TRBV6-2 or TRBV6-3 and TRBJ1-5; no firm D call. The CDR3 totals 11 residues. CDR1 and CDR2 from the germline V gene are MNHEY and SVGEGT. V was clipped by 11 bases and J by 1 base, with 6 bases between them. The CDR3 DNA, read in part, is TGTGCCTCCCGGAGCAATCAGCCC. It codes for CASRSNQP. Given in full, the CDR3 is CASRSNQPQHF.

Notes on this clone: Read data end 3 residues before the CDR3 end; the end is taken from the germline J gene. The chain uses TRBV6-1 and TRBJ1-1; D is ambiguous. The CDR3 covers 16 residues. V was trimmed by 1 base and J by 0 bases, leaving 12 bases between them. Germline V gene data show CDR1 as MNHNS and CDR2 as SASEGT. Incomplete CDR3 DNA: TGTGCCAGCAGTGAAGGCGTATTTAGCATGAACACTGAA. It specifies CASSEGVFSMNTE. The full CDR3 reads CASSEGVFSMNTEAFF.

In the case of this clone: The sequence runs out 3 residues before the end of the CDR3; the remainder is reconstructed from the germline J gene. The rearrangement joins TRBV6-1 to TRBJ2-1, with 10 bases identical to TRBD2. Germline lookup yields CDR1 MNHNS and CDR2 SASEGT. The CDR3 loop spans 15 amino acids. V was clipped by 2 bases and J by 7 bases; unmatched bases: 5. CDR3 protein: CASSERASGSNEQFF. The part of the CDR3 DNA that was read is TGTGCCAGCAGTGAAAGGGCTAGCGGGAGTAATGAG.

Note on this clone: The CDR3 end falls 3 residues outside the read, so it is completed with the germline J gene. The chain carries TRBV5-4 and TRBJ1-5; TRBD1 is a possible D gene (6 bases). The V end lost 4 bases, the J end lost 6 bases, and 11 bases lay between the germline ends. The CDR3 runs to 13 residues. Germline V lookup: CDR1 SGHNT, CDR2 YYREEE (reference sequence). CDR3 protein: CASSGGQGQPQHF. The part of the CDR3 DNA that was read is TGTGCCAGCAGCGGGGGCCAAGGTCAGCCC. The whole variable domain, filled in from reference TRBV5-4 and TRBJ1-5, reads ETGVTQSPTHLIKTRGQQVTLRCSSQSGHNTVSWYQQALGQGPQFIFQYYREEENGRGNFPPRFSGLQFPNYSSELNVNALELDDSALYLCASSGGQGQPQHFGDGTRLSIL.